The rows below give T cell receptor beta chains drawn from one sample of a study of blood T cell repertoires in COVID-19. Measured with immunoSEQ multiplex PCR; TCRdb has only the in-frame clones, and not every one. Seen here are 120,000 to 150,000 clones, around 87% observed once, and the top ten hold over 10%. The sequencing input was peripheral blood. These receptor sequences come from a man aged 18 to 29 with COVID-19, enrolled during active disease. The CDR3 runs from the conserved cysteine through the conserved F or W. A D gene is named only where the DNA matches it firmly. The size of a clone is reported for some rows only, either as once, few or many, or as a class for expanded clones.

j_gene,abundance,v_gene,d_gene,CDR3nt,CDR3aa
TRBJ2-1,once,TRBV6-1,TRBD1,TGTGCCAGCAGTGAGGGGACAGGCTTTACCTACAATGAGCAGTTCTTC,CASSEGTGFTYNEQFF
TRBJ2-3,.,TRBV11-2,TRBD1,TGTGCCAGCAGCCTCGACAGGGGGCAAGATACGCAGTATTTT,CASSLDRGQDTQYF
TRBJ2-7,.,TRBV12-3/TRBV12-4,.,TGTGCCAGCACCCCCGGGGGCTCCTACGAGCAGTACTTC,CASTPGGSYEQYF
TRBJ1-5,few,TRBV11-2,.,TGTGCCAGCAGCTCGCTGGGGGGGATAAATCAGCCCCAGCATTTT,CASSSLGGINQPQHF
TRBJ2-1,once,TRBV6-5,.,TGTGCCAGCAGTTACTCAGGGGGTAGGAATGAGCAGTTCTTC,CASSYSGGRNEQFF
TRBJ2-5,.,TRBV29-1,TRBD1,TGCAGCATACGGGACAGGGTTGAGGAGACCCAGTACTTC,CSIRDRVEETQYF
TRBJ2-1,.,TRBV6-5,.,TGTGCCAGCAGTTTTACTAGCTTCGACAATGAGCAGTTCTTC,CASSFTSFDNEQFF
TRBJ2-5,.,TRBV7-2,TRBD1,TGTGCCAGCAGCTTTTCAGGGGGCCGAGAGACCCAGTACTTC,CASSFSGGRETQYF
TRBJ2-2,.,TRBV28,TRBD2,TGTGCCAGCAGTCCAATAAGCGGGAAGGGAGCGGACACCGGGGAGCTGTTTTTT,CASSPISGKGADTGELFF
TRBJ2-7,.,TRBV11-2,.,TGTGCCAGCAGCTCAGACCCAGGTTCCCACGAGCAGTACTTC,CASSSDPGSHEQYF
TRBJ2-1,.,TRBV7-3,.,TGTGCCAGCAGCTTAAAACTAGCTGACAATGAGCAGTTCTTC,CASSLKLADNEQFF
TRBJ2-1,.,TRBV29-1,.,TGCAGCGTTGCAGGGGCTTATGTCGGTGAGCAGTTCTTC,CSVAGAYVGEQFF
TRBJ2-7,.,TRBV7-2,TRBD1,TGTGCCAGCAGCTTAGGGTTGGTGGGACAGGGGGCCTCCTACGAGCAGTACTTC,CASSLGLVGQGASYEQYF
TRBJ2-1,.,TRBV7-9,TRBD2,TGTGCCAGCAGCACCCAACTAGCGGGAGGGCCCGATGAGCAGTTCTTC,CASSTQLAGGPDEQFF
TRBJ2-1,.,TRBV7-3,TRBD2,TGTGCCAGCAGCTTAGACGGGAGGGCGAACAATGAGCAGTTCTTC,CASSLDGRANNEQFF
TRBJ2-7,.,TRBV28,.,TGTGCCAGCAGTTCCCTATACCGCGAGCAGTACTTC,CASSSLYREQYF
TRBJ1-2,.,TRBV29-1,.,TGCAGCGTTGATGGGAGCGGCTACACCTTC,CSVDGSGYTF
TRBJ2-1,once,TRBV9,TRBD2,TGTGCCAGCAGCCCACGACTAGCGGGAGCCTCCTACAATGAGCAGTTCTTC,CASSPRLAGASYNEQFF
TRBJ2-5,.,TRBV6-2/TRBV6-3,.,TGTGCCAGCAGTTACGGGAGGGGGAGAAGAGAGACCCAGTACTTC,CASSYGRGRRETQYF
TRBJ1-2,.,TRBV18,.,TGTGCCAGCTCACCAGAACCCAGGAACTATGGCTACACCTTC,CASSPEPRNYGYTF
TRBJ2-1,.,TRBV4-3,.,TGCGCCAGCAGCCAAGGCCCCGGGAAGAGGGACTACAATGAGCAGTTCTTC,CASSQGPGKRDYNEQFF
TRBJ1-1,.,TRBV10-3,.,TGTGCCATCAGTGGGGGCCCCAAGGGGAACACTGAAGCTTTCTTT,CAISGGPKGNTEAFF
TRBJ2-1,.,TRBV29-1,TRBD2,TGCAGCGTTGAGAAAAGGACTAGCGGGAGGGATTACAATGAGCAGTTCTTC,CSVEKRTSGRDYNEQFF
TRBJ2-7,.,TRBV3-1/TRBV3-2,TRBD2,TGTGCCAGCAGTCGGACTAGCGCCTCCACCTACGAGCAGTACTTC,CASSRTSASTYEQYF
TRBJ2-6,.,TRBV24-1,TRBD1,TGTGCCACCAGTGAGGTTCAGGGGGCAGGTGGGGCCAACGTCCTGACTTTC,CATSEVQGAGGANVLTF
TRBJ2-6,.,TRBV5-1,.,TGCGCCAGCAGCAGACAGGTCGGCTACTCTGGGGCCAACGTCCTGACTTTC,CASSRQVGYSGANVLTF
TRBJ2-7,.,TRBV10-3,TRBD1,TGTGCCACCATGGACAGGAGCTCCTACGAGCAGTACTTC,CATMDRSSYEQYF
TRBJ1-2,.,TRBV28,.,TGTGCCAGCAGCCTATACGGGACAAACTATGGCTACACCTTC,CASSLYGTNYGYTF
TRBJ2-1,.,TRBV5-1,TRBD2,TGCGCCAGCAGCTTGGAGCGGGAGGGCCGCCACAATGAGCAGTTCTTC,CASSLEREGRHNEQFF
TRBJ1-2,.,TRBV23-1,TRBD1,TGCGCCAGCAGTCAATCGCCGAGGGGGCGTTATGGCTACACCTTC,CASSQSPRGRYGYTF
TRBJ1-1,.,TRBV5-6,.,TGTGCCAGCAGCCGGGGTAACACTGAAGCTTTCTTT,CASSRGNTEAFF
TRBJ1-5,.,TRBV7-8,.,TGTGCCAGCAGCTTAGAAGCGGGGTTTAGCAATCAGCCCCAGCATTTT,CASSLEAGFSNQPQHF
TRBJ1-2,once,TRBV5-8,TRBD1,TGTGCCAGCAGCTTGGGGAGACAGGGGAACTATGGCTACACCTTC,CASSLGRQGNYGYTF
TRBJ2-7,.,TRBV28,TRBD1,TGTGCCAGCTCAACGACAGGGGGCGAGCAGTACTTC,CASSTTGGEQYF
TRBJ2-7,few,TRBV2,TRBD1,TGTGCCACCCAGACAGGGCCCGGCTACGAGCAGTACTTC,CATQTGPGYEQYF
TRBJ2-2,.,TRBV19,TRBD1,TGTGCCAGTAGGAGACAGGGAAACACCGGGGAGCTGTTTTTT,CASRRQGNTGELFF
TRBJ2-3,.,TRBV19,TRBD2,TGTGCCAGTAGTACTCGTTCTACGCCGGGACTATTCACAGATACGCAGTATTTT,CASSTRSTPGLFTDTQYF
TRBJ2-1,.,TRBV24-1,.,TGTGCCACCAGTGATTTGAGCGGGAATGAGCAGTTCTTC,CATSDLSGNEQFF
TRBJ2-7,.,TRBV7-9,.,TGTGCCAGTGCCGGGTCCGACCTCGAGCAGTACTTC,CASAGSDLEQYF
TRBJ2-7,.,TRBV5-6,.,TGTGCCAGCAGCTTCGGCGACTCCCGGGTCCACGAGCAGTACTTC,CASSFGDSRVHEQYF
TRBJ2-5,.,TRBV24-1,.,TGTGCCACCAGTGATTTGGAACCGACAGGACGGCAAGAGACCCAGTACTTC,CATSDLEPTGRQETQYF
TRBJ1-3,.,TRBV5-1,.,TGCGCCAGCAGCCCATCAACAGACCGTTCTGGAAACACCATATATTTT,CASSPSTDRSGNTIYF
TRBJ1-5,few,TRBV6-2/TRBV6-3,.,TGTGCCAGCAGTTACGGGCTGAATGTCGCTCAGCCCCAGCATTTT,CASSYGLNVAQPQHF
TRBJ1-5,.,TRBV24-1,.,TGTGCCACCAGTCAGGGCGGGGATGGCAATCAGCCCCAGCATTTT,CATSQGGDGNQPQHF
TRBJ1-1,.,TRBV19,TRBD1,TGTGCCAGTAGATTGGGACAGCAGAACACTGAAGCTTTCTTT,CASRLGQQNTEAFF